The 25 T cell receptor beta chains below all came from one sample that was sequenced in a study of beta chain features in type 1 diabetes (dated 2018 in TCRdb). The paper as a whole reports these results and caveats: A moderate but significant shortening of TCRB CDR3 length was observed in type 1 diabetes patients in all four CD4+ subsets.

The method was the immunoSEQ multiplex PCR assay. The High Capacity cDNA Reverse Transcription Kit was used to reverse transcribe all of the isolated RNA, meaning that expressed TCRB transcripts were what got sequenced. In its TCRdb copy, this immuneACCESS table keeps in-frame sequences only and misses some clones. Where compared with another copy, unresolved V genes explain less than half of these, and the others have no known cause. This sample holds around 250,000 clones; around an eighth were observed only once. Clones ranked in the top ten supply 0.017% of the sample. These TCRs' antigens remain unknown. What was sequenced was naive CD4+ T cells from blood. According to the study, the label for this sample's cell subset or site signals: true naive CD4+ T cells. These receptor sequences come from a man aged 30 to 45 with type 1 diabetes.

In this sample, this clone turned up once. The chain recombines TRBV7-9 with TRBJ1-5, with D perhaps TRBD1 (6 bases). The germline V gene encodes CDR1 SEHNR and CDR2 FQNEAQ (reference sequence). The V end was cut by 5 bases, the J end by 9 bases, with 14 bases between. The CDR3 runs 13 residues. This CDR3 reads CASSTDSRWPQHF. In nucleotides, the CDR3 is TGTGCCAGCAGCACGGACAGTCGGTGGCCCCAGCATTTT.

The J gene is TRBJ2-7, the V gene TRBV30; TRBD2 aligns across 9 bases. J was trimmed by 0 bases and V by 2 bases; bases with no gene match: 11. Germline lookup yields CDR1 GTSNPN and CDR2 SVGIG (reference sequence). The CDR3 length is 17 residues. The CDR3, as DNA: TGTGCCTGGAGTCTCCCCCGCGGGAGGGCCAGCTCCTACGAGCAGTACTTC. Protein product: CAWSLPRGRASSYEQYF.

This clone came up a few times. The rearrangement links TRBV6-1 to TRBJ1-4; D is possibly TRBD1 (6 bases). This CDR3 is 13 amino acids long. Germline-derived CDR1 and CDR2 are MNHNS and SASEGT. Trimming cost V 8 bases and J 4 bases, with 11 bases left between them. CDR3 in amino acids: CASQGYGNEKLFF. For the CDR3, the DNA is TGTGCCAGCCAGGGGTACGGTAATGAAAAACTGTTTTTT.

The chain couples TRBV11-1 to TRBJ2-1, with TRBD2 identical over 12 bases. Trimming cost V 5 bases and J 7 bases; bases outside gene matches: 12. The germline V gene has CDR1 SGHAT and CDR2 FQDESV (reference sequence). The CDR3 is made up of 17 amino acids. The CDR3 protein is CASSLRLAGEDGNEQFF. For the CDR3, the DNA is TGTGCCAGCAGCCTCCGACTAGCGGGAGAGGACGGTAATGAGCAGTTCTTC.

V and J are TRBV5-1 and TRBJ2-5; perhaps TRBD2 as D (6 bases). Trimming removed 4 bases from V and 1 base from J, with 11 bases in between. The CDR3 totals 14 residues. Per the germline V gene, CDR1 is SGHRS and CDR2 is YFSETQ. CDR3 nucleotide sequence: TGCGCCAGCAGCGGCGGGACTCTCCAAGAGACCCAGTACTTC. It encodes CASSGGTLQETQYF.

This clone was detected a few times. The chain uses TRBV30 and TRBJ1-5; TRBD1 is a possible D gene (5 bases). V was cut by 4 bases and J by 6 bases, with 10 bases left in between. The germline V gene has CDR1 GTSNPN and CDR2 SVGIG (reference sequence). This CDR3 is 12 amino acids long. The CDR3 protein is CAWNSGGQPQHF. CDR3 sequence (DNA): TGTGCCTGGAATTCGGGGGGTCAGCCCCAGCATTTT.

A few counts support this clone. The V gene is TRBV29-1, the J gene TRBJ1-4, with D possibly matching TRBD1 (6 bases). The germline V and J ends were trimmed by 5 bases and 6 bases, with 10 bases remaining between them. The CDR3 has 12 residues. Germline lookup yields CDR1 SQVTM and CDR2 ANQGSEA. The DNA for the CDR3 is TGCAGCGTTAAAACAGGGTATGAAAAACTGTTTTTT. Its translation: CSVKTGYEKLFF.

This clone was detected a few times. The chain carries TRBV7-9 and TRBJ1-5, with D possibly matching TRBD1 (6 bases). CDR1 and CDR2 (germline): SEHNR, FQNEAQ (reference sequence). The CDR3 runs to 15 residues. V shed 1 base and J shed 2 bases, with 9 bases lying between them. As DNA, the CDR3 is TGTGCCAGCAGCTTAGGGGGGCAGGGCAATCAGCCCCAGCATTTT. Translated, it gives CASSLGGQGNQPQHF. Variable domain in full (rest from reference TRBV7-9 and TRBJ1-5): DTGVSQNPRHKITKRGQNVTFRCDPISEHNRLYWYRQTLGQGPEFLTYFQNEAQLEKSRLLSDRFSAERPKGSFSTLEIQRTEQGDSAMYLCASSLGGQGNQPQHFGDGTRLSIL.

This clone was observed a handful of times. The rearrangement links TRBV30 to TRBJ2-3; 10 bases are a match to TRBD2. Per the germline V gene, CDR1 is GTSNPN and CDR2 is SVGIG (reference sequence). This CDR3 has 15 amino acids. J lost 1 base, V lost 2 bases, and 3 bases had no gene match. CDR3: CAWSSGTSGTDTQYF. CDR3 DNA sequence: TGTGCCTGGAGTTCCGGGACTAGCGGCACAGATACGCAGTATTTT.

The chain recombines TRBV28 with TRBJ2-2, with TRBD2 identical over 7 bases. The V and J ends lost 3 bases and 4 bases, in that order; junction bases with no gene match: 8. The CDR3 sequence is 16 residues long. The V gene's germline CDR1 is MDHEN and CDR2 SYDVKM. The CDR3 protein is CASSFGGGGSTGELFF. CDR3 nucleotides: TGTGCCAGCAGTTTTGGTGGGGGAGGGAGCACCGGGGAGCTGTTTTTT.

The sample holds a few counts of this clone. V and J are TRBV28 and TRBJ1-1, with D possibly being TRBD1 (6 bases). CDR1 MDHEN and CDR2 SYDVKM come from the germline V gene. The CDR3 extends over 16 amino acids. The V end lost 6 bases, the J end lost 0 bases, and 17 bases lay between the germline ends. CDR3 sequence: CASRPGTGPLNTEAFF. Here the CDR3 DNA reads TGTGCCAGCAGACCTGGTACAGGGCCCTTGAACACTGAAGCTTTCTTT.

This clone was counted only a few times. The chain uses TRBV25-1 and TRBJ2-2; a weak D match, TRBD1 (6 bases). Germline V gene lookup returns CDR1 MGHDK and CDR2 SYGVNS. V was trimmed by 4 bases and J by 1 base, leaving 19 bases between them. The CDR3 has 18 residues. The CDR3 DNA reads TGTGCCAGCAGTGCAATGGCAGGGGCAGGGAAGAACACCGGGGAGCTGTTTTTT. Translating it yields CASSAMAGAGKNTGELFF.

The genes are TRBV30 and TRBJ2-7; weak D call: TRBD2 (6 bases). Germline V gives CDR1 GTSNPN, CDR2 SVGIG (reference sequence). Trimming pared 5 bases from V and 3 bases from J, leaving 11 bases between. The CDR3 has 12 residues. As DNA, the CDR3 is TGTGCCTGGGGGGACTCCCGCTACGAGCAGTACTTC. It encodes CAWGDSRYEQYF.

V and J are TRBV5-1 and TRBJ2-7; TRBD2 matches 13 bases. This CDR3 contains 16 residues. The ends lost 4 bases at V and 0 bases at J; junction bases unmatched: 4. Germline V gene data show CDR1 as SGHRS and CDR2 as YFSETQ. CDR3 amino acids: CASSVTSGRTSYEQYF. CDR3 coding DNA: TGCGCCAGCAGCGTGACTAGCGGGAGGACCTCCTACGAGCAGTACTTC.

The J gene is TRBJ2-1, the V gene TRBV27; TRBD2 is a possible D gene (6 bases). V lost 3 bases and J 4 bases, leaving 10 bases between the germline ends. The germline V gene encodes CDR1 MNHEY and CDR2 SMNVEV (reference sequence). This CDR3 comprises 14 residues. CDR3 DNA sequence: TGTGCCAGCAGTTTCGAGGAGGGATACAATGAGCAGTTCTTC. Encoded protein: CASSFEEGYNEQFF.

This clone was counted between two and nine times. The chain's CDR3 is CASSLGTNNEQFF. As DNA, the CDR3 is TGTGCCAGCAGCTTAGGCACTAACAATGAGCAGTTCTTC. The J gene is TRBJ2-1, the V gene TRBV5-4; no clear D. The CDR3 sequence is 13 residues long. With 2 bases removed from V and 5 bases from J, the gap between germline ends came to 8 bases. In germline, CDR1 is SGHNT, CDR2 YYREEE (reference sequence).

This clone was picked up a small number of times. The chain links TRBV7-9 to TRBJ2-1, with TRBD2 matching over 9 bases. CDR1 SEHNR and CDR2 FQNEAQ come from the germline V gene (reference sequence). The CDR3 spans 16 residues. After removal of 2 bases from V and 6 bases from J, the junction contained 8 bases not matched to a gene. The DNA for the CDR3 is TGTGCCAGCAGCTTAATAGCGGGAGCTCGGTTCAATGAGCAGTTCTTC. It specifies CASSLIAGARFNEQFF. Full variable domain (outside the CDR3, taken from reference TRBV7-9 and TRBJ2-1): DTGVSQNPRHKITKRGQNVTFRCDPISEHNRLYWYRQTLGQGPEFLTYFQNEAQLEKSRLLSDRFSAERPKGSFSTLEIQRTEQGDSAMYLCASSLIAGARFNEQFFGPGTRLTVL.

This rearrangement joins TRBV29-1 to TRBJ1-1, with 8 bases aligning to TRBD1. This CDR3 has 13 residues. Per the germline V gene, CDR1 is SQVTM and CDR2 is ANQGSEA. J was trimmed by 4 bases and V by 4 bases; bases with no gene match: 5. The DNA of the CDR3 is TGCAGCGTTGGGGACAGGAAGGCCACTGAAGCTTTCTTT. This codes for CSVGDRKATEAFF.

This clone was detected a few times. This chain joins TRBV4-3 and TRBJ2-3; D is ambiguous. Germline V gives CDR1 LGHNA, CDR2 YSLEER. The CDR3 extends over 13 amino acids. Trimming removed 5 bases from V and 1 base from J, with 7 bases in between. In nucleotides, the CDR3 is TGCGCCAGCAGCTTCTCCGGCACAGATACGCAGTATTTT. It specifies CASSFSGTDTQYF.

This clone has just a few counts. The gene calls are TRBV18 and TRBJ2-5; maybe TRBD1 (5 bases). The length of the CDR3 is 15 residues. V was shortened by 2 bases and J by 3 bases, with 13 bases between the two germline ends. Looked up from germline, CDR1 is KGHSH and CDR2 is LQKENI. The CDR3 DNA is TGTGCCAGCTCACCAGGCTTGGGCAGGGAAGAGACCCAGTACTTC. It encodes CASSPGLGREETQYF.

This clone occurred a few times. V usage is TRBV11-2 and J usage is TRBJ2-5, with 7 bases matching TRBD1. The CDR3 length is 15 residues. V gave up 6 bases and J gave up 5 bases; unmatched junction bases: 12. Germline CDR1 is SGHAT and CDR2 is FQNNGV. For the CDR3, the DNA is TGTGCCAGCAGGCCAACAGGGGCGGCATCGGAGACCCAGTACTTC. Its translation: CASRPTGAASETQYF.

The chain links TRBV4-3 to TRBJ2-3; 7 bases fit TRBD1. CDR3 length equals 20 residues. Germline V gives CDR1 LGHNA, CDR2 YSLEER. V trimming: 3 bases; J trimming: 1 base; junction bases outside the gene matches: 19. CDR3: CASSHHLGDRHSSGTDTQYF. CDR3 DNA sequence: TGCGCCAGCAGCCATCACCTGGGGGACAGACATAGTAGCGGCACAGATACGCAGTATTTT.

The V and J genes are TRBV5-1 and TRBJ2-4; D is possibly TRBD1 (6 bases). Germline V gene sequence: CDR1 SGHRS, CDR2 YFSETQ. Trimming stripped 3 bases from V and 2 bases from J, with 12 bases between. The CDR3 loop spans 15 amino acids. CDR3 DNA sequence: TGCGCCAGCAGCTCCCTACAGGGATCCAAAAACATTCAGTACTTC. Its protein product is CASSSLQGSKNIQYF.

This chain joins TRBV7-2 and TRBJ2-2; D ambiguous. The CDR3 totals 15 residues. Germline V lookup: CDR1 SGHTA, CDR2 FQGNSA. V was trimmed by 1 base and J by 1 base, leaving 7 bases between them. Here the CDR3 DNA reads TGTGCCAGCAGCTTAGTATCGGTGAACACCGGGGAGCTGTTTTTT. As protein: CASSLVSVNTGELFF.

This clone was detected only a few times. The chain carries TRBV28 and TRBJ1-2; unclear D gene. The CDR3 length is 15 residues. Germline V gene data show CDR1 as MDHEN and CDR2 as SYDVKM. The V end was cut by 7 bases, the J end by 4 bases, with 19 bases between. The CDR3 DNA reads TGTGCCAGCACCCCGGCCGGGGATTGGGGCTATGGCTACACCTTC. Protein: CASTPAGDWGYGYTF.